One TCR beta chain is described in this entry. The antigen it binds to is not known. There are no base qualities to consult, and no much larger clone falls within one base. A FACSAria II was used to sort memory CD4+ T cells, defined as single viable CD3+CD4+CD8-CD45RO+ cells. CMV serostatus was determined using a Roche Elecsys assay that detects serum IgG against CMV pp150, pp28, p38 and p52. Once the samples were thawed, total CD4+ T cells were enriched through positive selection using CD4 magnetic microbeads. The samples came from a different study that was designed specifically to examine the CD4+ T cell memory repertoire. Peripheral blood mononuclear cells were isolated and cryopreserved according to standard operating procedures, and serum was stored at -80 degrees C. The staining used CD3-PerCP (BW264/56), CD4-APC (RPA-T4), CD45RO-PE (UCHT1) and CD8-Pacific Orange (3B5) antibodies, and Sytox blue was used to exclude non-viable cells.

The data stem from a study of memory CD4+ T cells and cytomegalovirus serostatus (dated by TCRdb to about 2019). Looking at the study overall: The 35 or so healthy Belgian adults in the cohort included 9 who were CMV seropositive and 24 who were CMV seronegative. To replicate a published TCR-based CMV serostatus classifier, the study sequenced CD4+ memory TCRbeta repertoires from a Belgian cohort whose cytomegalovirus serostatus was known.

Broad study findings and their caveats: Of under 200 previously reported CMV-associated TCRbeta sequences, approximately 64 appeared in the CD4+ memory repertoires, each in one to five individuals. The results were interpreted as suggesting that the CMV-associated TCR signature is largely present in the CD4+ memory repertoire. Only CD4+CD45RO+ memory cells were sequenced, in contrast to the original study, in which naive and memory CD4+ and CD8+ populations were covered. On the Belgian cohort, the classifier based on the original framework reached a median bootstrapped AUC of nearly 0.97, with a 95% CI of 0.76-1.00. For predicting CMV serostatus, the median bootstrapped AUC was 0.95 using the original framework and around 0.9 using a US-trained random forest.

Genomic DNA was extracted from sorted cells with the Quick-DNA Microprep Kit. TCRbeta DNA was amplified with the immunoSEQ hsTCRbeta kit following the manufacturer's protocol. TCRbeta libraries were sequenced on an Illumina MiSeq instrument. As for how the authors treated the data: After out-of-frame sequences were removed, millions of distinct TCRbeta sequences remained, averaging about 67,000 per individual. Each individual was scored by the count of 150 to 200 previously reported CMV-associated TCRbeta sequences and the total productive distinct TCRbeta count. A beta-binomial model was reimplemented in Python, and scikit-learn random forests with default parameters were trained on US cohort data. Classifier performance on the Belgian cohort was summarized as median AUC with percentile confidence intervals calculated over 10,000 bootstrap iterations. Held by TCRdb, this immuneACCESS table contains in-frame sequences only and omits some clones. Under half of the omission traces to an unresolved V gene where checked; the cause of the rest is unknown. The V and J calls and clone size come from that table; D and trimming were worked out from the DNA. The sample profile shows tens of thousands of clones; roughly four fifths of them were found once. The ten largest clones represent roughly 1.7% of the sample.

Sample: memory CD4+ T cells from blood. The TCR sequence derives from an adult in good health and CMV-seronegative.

The CDR3 protein: CASSRQGLKDEKLFF. Here is the DNA: TGTGCCAGCAGTCGTCAGGGGCTAAAGGACGAAAAACTGTTTTTT. The V gene is TRBV28 and the J gene is TRBJ1-4; a weak D assignment points to TRBD1 (6 bases agree). The germline ends are 18 bases apart after V is trimmed by 5 bases and J by 8 bases. The CDR3 runs 15 residues from the cysteine to the phenylalanine. Kept here is only the CDR3 DNA, which spans 45 bases and is read in frame from base 1. CDR1 is given as MDHEN and CDR2 as SYDVKM, both from the germline V gene.